This TCR beta chain emerged from a study of T-cell reconstitution after alpha-beta-depleted transplantation in children. Trimming took off 5 bases at V and 4 bases at J, with 7 bases between the two ends. This CDR3 spans 11 amino acids. Germline CDR1 and CDR2: SQVTM and ANQGSEA. This clonotype has at least ten counts. The antigen is not known. Study-level findings and limits: Expanded graft clones numbering several hundred reportedly gave rise to alpha-beta T cells about two months after transplant. After one year, T-cell counts and TCRbeta diversity mostly came from new T cells. It was surviving recipient T cells and thymic progenitors that gave some patients high TCRbeta diversity at day 60.

Unique molecular identifiers were incorporated when the TCRbeta library was constructed. MiXCR was run by TCRdb on the PCR reads, yielding one entry per CDR3 protein. The sample has 200,000 or so distinct CDR3 sequences; 5% to 6.5% are singletons. The source material was PBMCs, sampled before TCRalphabeta/CD19-depleted stem cell transplant. The sequence came from a girl younger than two with combined immunodeficiency, due to receive a stem cell transplant. The rearrangement uses TRBV29-1 and TRBJ2-3; the D is unclear. CDR3 loop: CSVPTSDTQYF. DNA of the CDR3: TGCAGCGTTCCCACTTCAGATACGCAGTATTTT.